A single sample is the source of the 10 T cell receptor beta chains below, sequenced in a study of blood T cell repertoires in COVID-19. Assay used: immunoSEQ multiplex PCR; TCRdb lists only in-frame clones, some missing. The sample holds around 84,000 clones; roughly 78% are singletons and the top ten take approximately 40%. The sample consisted of peripheral blood. Receptors originate from a man aged 60 to 75 with COVID-19, enrolled during active disease.

This chain uses TRBV29-1 with TRBJ2-3; the match to TRBD1 covers 12 bases. Per the germline V gene, CDR1 is SQVTM and CDR2 is ANQGSEA. The CDR3 spans 14 residues. V was clipped by 6 bases and J by 5 bases; unmatched bases: 6. Written as DNA, the CDR3 is TGCAGCGTCGAGGGACAGGGGGCGGTAGATACGCAGTATTTT. Encoded protein: CSVEGQGAVDTQYF.

This clone has just a few counts. CDR3 amino acids: CSASPSYGYTF. The CDR3 nucleotides read TGCAGTGCTAGCCCCTCCTATGGCTACACCTTC. V and J are TRBV20-1 and TRBJ1-2; D is ambiguous. The CDR3 runs to 11 residues. Trimming took off 3 bases at V and 4 bases at J, with 6 bases between the two ends. CDR1 and CDR2 (germline): DFQATT, SNEGSKA (reference sequence).

This clone was picked up one time. This chain connects TRBV19 to TRBJ2-1; 11 bases are a match to TRBD2. The V gene end was trimmed by 1 base and the J gene end by 9 bases; junction bases not matched to a gene: 5. Germline CDR1 is LNHDA and CDR2 is SQIVND (reference sequence). The CDR3 extends over 15 amino acids. The CDR3 DNA is TGTGCCAGTAGTATAGCACTAGCGGGGGCCGTTGAGCAGTTCTTC. As protein: CASSIALAGAVEQFF.

The chain couples TRBV5-4 to TRBJ2-5, with TRBD2 identical over 7 bases. This CDR3 region has 17 residues. Germline V gene sequence: CDR1 SGHNT, CDR2 YYREEE (reference sequence). The V segment lost 0 bases and the J segment 2 bases; nucleotides outside the gene matches: 10. The CDR3 sequence is CASSLAVAGVSQETQYF. The CDR3 DNA reads TGTGCCAGCAGCTTGGCAGTCGCGGGGGTTTCGCAAGAGACCCAGTACTTC.

V and J are TRBV7-2 and TRBJ2-1, with TRBD1 matching over 8 bases. Germline trimming cut 4 bases from V and 6 bases from J; bases unmatched to any gene: 5. Germline CDR1 reads SGHTA; CDR2 reads FQGNSA. CDR3 size: 14 residues. The CDR3 is CASSSQGDGNEQFF. The DNA of the CDR3 is TGTGCCAGCAGCTCACAGGGGGATGGCAATGAGCAGTTCTTC.

This clone was seen a few times. Written as DNA, the CDR3 is TGTGCCAGCTCACCGGTCCAGACAGGGGAAAATGATGAGCAGTTCTTC. Translation gives CASSPVQTGENDEQFF. The V and J genes are TRBV18 and TRBJ2-1, with 8 bases identical to TRBD1. The germline V gene encodes CDR1 KGHSH and CDR2 LQKENI. The junction had 12 bases not matched to a gene; V was cut back by 3 bases and J by 8 bases. The CDR3 spans 16 residues.

The rearrangement joins TRBV12-1 to TRBJ1-2; TRBD1, the table's D call, lacks a check against the DNA. TRBV12-1 is labeled a pseudogene. The CDR3 is made up of 18 amino acids. DNA for the CDR3: TGTGCCAGCAGCGACAGGGAAGGCGTGGAGGTACCTAACTATGGCTACACCTTC. This gives the protein CASSDREGVEVPNYGYTF.

In its sample, this clone was seen a few times. The genes are TRBV19 and TRBJ2-1; perhaps TRBD2 as D (5 bases). V was pared by 6 bases and J by 0 bases, with 9 bases between. The CDR3 is 14 residues long. Germline CDR1 reads LNHDA; CDR2 reads SQIVND (reference sequence). CDR3 in DNA: TGTGCCAGTAGGGGAGTGACCTCCTACAATGAGCAGTTCTTC. Translating it yields CASRGVTSYNEQFF.

The gene calls are TRBV11-2 and TRBJ2-4; TRBD1 is a possible D gene (6 bases). This CDR3 spans 13 amino acids. V was cut by 6 bases and J by 7 bases, with 13 bases left in between. In germline, CDR1 is SGHAT, CDR2 FQNNGV. DNA of the CDR3: TGTGCCAGCAGTGGAACAGGGCGGAACATTCAGTACTTC. Protein: CASSGTGRNIQYF.

The CDR3 coding sequence is TGTGCCAGCAGCCACCCGGGGAGGGCCTATGGCTACACCTTC. The encoded protein is CASSHPGRAYGYTF. The genes are TRBV3-1 (or the pseudogene TRBV3-2) and TRBJ1-2; D remains ambiguous. CDR1 is LGHDT and CDR2 is YNNKEL in the germline V gene (reference sequence). This CDR3 has 14 amino acids. V was cut by 3 bases and J by 4 bases, with 12 bases left in between.